The 7 T cell receptor beta chains below come from one sample, sequenced in a study of blood T cells in healthy people across ages. A sample-barcoded 5' primer and a J-beta primer mix were used in a second PCR of about 7 to 12 cycles. TCRdb independently ran MiXCR on the 5' RACE reads; one entry per CDR3 protein. Found here are roughly 800,000 distinct CDR3 sequences, roughly 50% of them singletons; the top ten hold about 20%. Sequencing used blood. The receptors were sampled from a man under 40 in good health.

The chain is built from TRBV9 and TRBJ2-5, with D perhaps TRBD1 or TRBD2 (5 bases each). V lost 4 bases and J lost 1, with 17 bases in between. The V gene's germline CDR1 is SGDLS and CDR2 YYNGEE. The CDR3 length is 16 residues. The CDR3 coding sequence is TGTGCCAGCAGCTTAAGCTCGGGACCGCCCCAAGAGACCCAGTACTTC. Translation: CASSLSSGPPQETQYF.

The chain employs TRBV6-5 and TRBJ2-3; D remains ambiguous. The length of the CDR3 is 13 residues. The germline CDR1 and CDR2 sequences are MNHEY and SVGAGI. The V end lost 7 bases, the J end lost 3 bases, and 11 bases lay between the germline ends. The CDR3 sequence is CASTNIKTDTQYF. The CDR3 DNA sequence: TGTGCCAGCACCAACATTAAGACAGATACGCAGTATTTT.

The CDR3 loop is CATSRVGGRKETQYF. The CDR3 DNA is TGTGCCACCAGCAGAGTAGGGGGGAGAAAGGAGACCCAGTACTTC. The V gene is TRBV15, the J gene TRBJ2-4; perhaps D is TRBD1 or TRBD2 (6 bases each). TRBJ2-5 matches the DNA end more closely, so the J call is doubtful. The CDR3 has 15 residues. From germline, CDR1 is LNHNV and CDR2 YYDKDF (reference sequence).

This clonotype was seen only a few times. The chain has TRBV15 and TRBJ2-3; 10 bases align to TRBD2. This CDR3 has 14 residues. Germline loops: CDR1 LNHNV, CDR2 YYDKDF (reference sequence). The V gene end was trimmed by 5 bases and the J gene end by 5 bases; junction bases not matched to a gene: 4. The DNA of the CDR3 is TGTGCCACCAGCGAGAGGACTAGCGGAGATACGCAGTATTTT. As protein: CATSERTSGDTQYF.

The chain recombines TRBV3-1 with TRBJ2-4; possibly TRBD1 or TRBD2 for D (5 bases each). The CDR3 contains 13 residues. The ends were cut back, 0 bases at V and 8 bases at J, with 8 bases in the middle. Per germline, CDR1 LGHDT and CDR2 YNNKEL (reference sequence). CDR3 in amino acids: CASSQDPGHIQYF. The CDR3 nucleotides read TGTGCCAGCAGCCAAGATCCGGGACACATTCAGTACTTC.

This clonotype was seen a few times. The chain has TRBV25-1 and TRBJ2-7; the match to TRBD2 covers 14 bases. Germline V gene data show CDR1 as MGHDK and CDR2 as SYGVNS. CDR3 size: 18 residues. V dropped 4 bases and J dropped 0; count of bases not matched to a gene: 8. CDR3 in DNA: TGTGCCAGCAGTGGGCCCGGGACTAGCGGGAGCGCCTCCTACGAGCAGTACTTC. It yields the protein CASSGPGTSGSASYEQYF.

The chain couples TRBV25-1 to TRBJ2-5; 9 bases are shared with TRBD2. The V gene's germline CDR1 is MGHDK and CDR2 SYGVNS. V trimming: 3 bases; J trimming: 4 bases; junction bases outside the gene matches: 6. This CDR3 has 15 amino acids. DNA of the CDR3: TGTGCCAGCAGTGATTCGGGACTAGCAAGAGAGACCCAGTACTTC. It is translated as CASSDSGLARETQYF.